The T cell receptor beta chain described here comes from a study of cytomegalovirus exposure and HLA in healthy donors. The wider study: Earlier sequencing of around 190 million T cells yielded roughly 120 million unique TCR beta sequences. Study-level results: Later analysis revealed greater clonal expansion in HLA-associated TCR beta chains than in equally common others.

PCR involved 60 Vbeta and 13 Jbeta primers. The table came from immunoSEQ multiplex PCR; TCRdb's copy has only in-frame clones and leaves some out. Its listing shows just under 80,000 clones. Per germline, CDR1 SQVTM and CDR2 ANQGSEA. With V trimmed by 6 bases and J by 1 base, 2 bases remained unmatched. CDR3 length equals 12 residues. On this clone: The target antigen is unknown.

V gene TRBV29-1 combines with J gene TRBJ1-1, with 7 bases that match TRBD1. What was sequenced was PBMCs. This clonotype was sampled from a man between 18 and 35 years old in good health and CMV-seropositive. CDR3 nucleotides: TGCAGCGTAAGACAGGGGAACACTGAAGCTTTCTTT. It encodes CSVRQGNTEAFF.